The clone carrying this T cell receptor beta chain has at least ten counts. The antigen is unknown. The sorting of naive CD8 T cells used the CD8+CD4-CCR7+CD45RA+ phenotype. TCRdb fed the PCR reads into MiXCR, producing one record per CDR3 protein. The sample shows approximately 500,000 distinct CDR3 sequences, roughly 24% of them seen only once. The CDR3 length is 14 residues. Trimming removed 6 bases from V and 0 bases from J, with 11 bases in between. CDR1 is MNHEY, CDR2 SVGEGT, per germline. This sample was included in a study of molecular identifiers for immune sequencing clone quantification. General observations from the study: Identical TCR molecules can share a barcode, and this sharing could underestimate highly expanded clone sizes. Whereas clones above 20 RNA copies held under 1% of naive-cell molecules, they held over 97% of effector molecules. Detectable among approximately 1 million naive cells, according to reports, was Jurkat TCR RNA spiked in from one cell.

The sequenced sample consisted of naive CD8+ T cells from blood, with Jurkat cell RNA spiked in. The subset: FACS-sorted CD8+CD4-CCR7+CD45RA+ naive T cells. This chain joins TRBV6-2 or TRBV6-3 and TRBJ1-1; no clear D. The TCR was taken from a human donor in good health. Some libraries in this study had Jurkat cell RNA spiked in. CDR3 nucleotide sequence: TGTGCCAGCAGCATTCTGGAGATGAACACTGAAGCTTTCTTT. It yields the protein CASSILEMNTEAFF.